The clone carrying this T cell receptor beta chain was observed once. Its antigen is currently unknown. Trimming cost V 1 base and J 1 base, with 16 bases left between them. This CDR3 is 17 amino acids long. Per germline, CDR1 MDHEN and CDR2 SYDVKM. This sample was taken from a study of Ad26.COV2.S vaccination and SARS-CoV-2 variants. Overall study results and limits: Analyses that measured TCR breadth and depth may have underestimated total T cell responses.

Repertoires were generated with immunoSEQ multiplex PCR, while TCRdb's copy carries only in-frame clones and drops some. The profile covers 300,000 to 400,000 clones, with around 88% appearing a single time and around 10% taken by the ten largest. Described treatment: roughly 19 received Ad26.COV2.S at low or high dose, single or two shots; about 5 received placebo; per-sample allocation not given. Each sample was drawn 63 days after the first injection (of vaccine or placebo). The chain uses TRBV28 and TRBJ1-1; TRBD1 is a possible D gene (6 bases). The source is a person aged 18-65 years who received the Ad26.COV2.S COVID-19 vaccine or a placebo. This sample comprised peripheral blood, obtained in a trial of Ad26.COV2.S vaccine versus placebo. The CDR3, as DNA: TGTGCCAGCAGTTTATATGGCCCCGGGACATCGAACACTGAAGCTTTCTTT. Translated, it gives CASSLYGPGTSNTEAFF.